Listed below are T cell receptor beta chains from one sample, sequenced in a study of early T cells in non-severe SARS-CoV-2 infection. TCRdb used MiXCR to reprocess the 5' RACE reads, holding one entry per CDR3 protein. The profile covers some 50,000 distinct CDR3 sequences, with more than 9% appearing a single time and roughly 4% taken by the ten largest. The sequenced sample was whole blood. The receptors originated from an adult who was a healthcare worker with PCR-confirmed SARS-CoV-2 infection or an uninfected control (not recorded which). Both conserved end residues are part of each CDR3. The order of the fields is CDR3 DNA, CDR3 protein, D gene, clone size, V gene, J gene. D genes are given only for firm matches. Size is stated for part of the rows, as once, few or many counts, or as a class when the clone is expanded.

DNA: TGTGCCAGTACTAACACCGGGGAGCTGTTTTTT; CDR3: CASTNTGELFF; D: NA; size: NA; V: TRBV19; J: TRBJ2-2
DNA: TGCGCCAGCAGCTTCTCAGGGTCGGGGGAAGCTTTCTTT; CDR3: CASSFSGSGEAFF; D: NA; size: many; V: TRBV5-1; J: TRBJ1-1
DNA: TGCGCCAGCAGCTTGGTAGCGGGGGGCCCCCAGGAGACCCAGTACTTC; CDR3: CASSLVAGGPQETQYF; D: TRBD2; size: many; V: TRBV5-1; J: TRBJ2-5
DNA: TGTGCCAGCACCCTAGCGGGAGAAGCAGATACGCAGTATTTT; CDR3: CASTLAGEADTQYF; D: TRBD2; size: NA; V: TRBV6-2/TRBV6-3; J: TRBJ2-3
DNA: TGTGCCAGCAGTTACTCGAATTCAGGGGGTAATTCACCCCTCCACTTT; CDR3: CASSYSNSGGNSPLHF; D: TRBD1; size: few; V: TRBV6-6; J: TRBJ1-6
DNA: TGTGCCAGCTCACCGACGGACAGAGATCAGCCCCAGCATTTT; CDR3: CASSPTDRDQPQHF; D: NA; size: many; V: TRBV18; J: TRBJ1-5
DNA: TGCAGTGCTAGCCTACGGACTCTAACTAGCACAGATACGCAGTATTTT; CDR3: CSASLRTLTSTDTQYF; D: NA; size: many; V: TRBV20-1; J: TRBJ2-3
DNA: TGTGCCAGCTCACCCCAGCGGACAGGCCAAGAGACCCAGTACTTC; CDR3: CASSPQRTGQETQYF; D: TRBD1; size: few; V: TRBV18; J: TRBJ2-5
DNA: TGTGCCAGCAGCTTATACTCGAACACCGGGGAGCTGTTTTTT; CDR3: CASSLYSNTGELFF; D: NA; size: many; V: TRBV7-2; J: TRBJ2-2
DNA: TGTGCCAGTAGTCGACGACAGGCAACTAATGAAAAACTGTTTTTT; CDR3: CASSRRQATNEKLFF; D: NA; size: many; V: TRBV19; J: TRBJ1-4
DNA: TGTGCCAGCAGCTTTAATGGGATCGTCCACAATGAGCAGTTCTTC; CDR3: CASSFNGIVHNEQFF; D: NA; size: many; V: TRBV7-9; J: TRBJ2-1
DNA: TGTGCCAGCAGTTACTCTGGCAGGGGGCTCACCGGGGAGCTGTTTTTT; CDR3: CASSYSGRGLTGELFF; D: TRBD1; size: many; V: TRBV6-2/TRBV6-3; J: TRBJ2-2
DNA: TGTGCCACCAGTGATCTCCCCCCTGATACCGGGGAGCTGTTTTTT; CDR3: CATSDLPPDTGELFF; D: NA; size: few; V: TRBV24-1; J: TRBJ2-2
DNA: TGTGCCATCTCGCGGGGGCAGTCGGATGAGCAGTTCTTC; CDR3: CAISRGQSDEQFF; D: NA; size: many; V: TRBV10-3; J: TRBJ2-1
DNA: TGTGCCAGCAGCAGGGGGTCGAGCAATCAGCCCCAGCATTTT; CDR3: CASSRGSSNQPQHF; D: NA; size: many; V: TRBV9; J: TRBJ1-5
DNA: TGTGCCAGCAGTGACCTGGGACTAGCGGTTTCCACAGATACGCAGTATTTT; CDR3: CASSDLGLAVSTDTQYF; D: TRBD2; size: many; V: TRBV6-1; J: TRBJ2-3
DNA: TGCAGCGTTGAGTCGGGAGTTGGGGAGACCCAGTACTTC; CDR3: CSVESGVGETQYF; D: NA; size: many; V: TRBV29-1; J: TRBJ2-5